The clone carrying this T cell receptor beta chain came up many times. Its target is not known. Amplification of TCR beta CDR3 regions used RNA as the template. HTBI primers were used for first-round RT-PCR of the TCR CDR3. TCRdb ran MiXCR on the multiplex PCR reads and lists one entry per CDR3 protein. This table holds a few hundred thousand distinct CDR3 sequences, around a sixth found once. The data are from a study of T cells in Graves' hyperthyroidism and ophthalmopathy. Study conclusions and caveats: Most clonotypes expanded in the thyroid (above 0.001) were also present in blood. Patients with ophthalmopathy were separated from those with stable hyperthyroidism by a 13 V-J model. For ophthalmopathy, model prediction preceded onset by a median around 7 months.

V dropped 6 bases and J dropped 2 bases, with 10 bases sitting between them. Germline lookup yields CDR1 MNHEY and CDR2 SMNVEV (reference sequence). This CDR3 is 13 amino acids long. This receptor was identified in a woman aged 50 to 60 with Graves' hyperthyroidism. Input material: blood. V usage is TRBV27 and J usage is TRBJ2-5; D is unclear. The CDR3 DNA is TGTGCCAGCAGCCGTAGAACGCAAGAGACCCAGTACTTC. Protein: CASSRRTQETQYF.